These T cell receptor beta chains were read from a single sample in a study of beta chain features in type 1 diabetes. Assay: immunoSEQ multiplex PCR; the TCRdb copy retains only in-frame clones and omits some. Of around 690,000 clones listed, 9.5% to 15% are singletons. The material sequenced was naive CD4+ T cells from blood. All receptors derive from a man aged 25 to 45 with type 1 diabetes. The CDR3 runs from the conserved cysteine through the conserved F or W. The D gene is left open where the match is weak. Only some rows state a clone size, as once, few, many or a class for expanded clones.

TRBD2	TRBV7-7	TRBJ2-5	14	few	TGTGCTAGCAGCTCGGGGACTAGGAAAGAGACCCAGTACTTC	CASSSGTRKETQYF
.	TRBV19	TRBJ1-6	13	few	TGTGCCAGTAGTATGCAGGCCGATTCACCCCTCCACTTT	CASSMQADSPLHF
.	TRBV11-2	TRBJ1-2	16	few	TGTGCCAGCAGCCATACCCGTCACCCATACAGGGATGGCTACACCTTC	CASSHTRHPYRDGYTF
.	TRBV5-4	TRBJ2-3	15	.	TGTGCCAGCAGCGGTGGAAGGCAGGGCACAGATACGCAGTATTTT	CASSGGRQGTDTQYF
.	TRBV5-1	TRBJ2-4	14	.	TGCGCCAGCACCCTCGAGACATCCGGGGGCATTCAGTACTTC	CASTLETSGGIQYF
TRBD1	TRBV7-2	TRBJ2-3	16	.	TGTGCCAGCAGCCGCCCGGGACAGGGCTACACAGATACGCAGTATTTT	CASSRPGQGYTDTQYF
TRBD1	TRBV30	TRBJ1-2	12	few	TGTGCCTGGGACAGGGATAACTATGGCTACACCTTC	CAWDRDNYGYTF
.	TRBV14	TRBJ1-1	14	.	TGTGCCAGCAGCCTGTTAGACCCGAACACTGAAGCTTTCTTT	CASSLLDPNTEAFF
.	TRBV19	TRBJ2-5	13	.	TGTGCCAGTAGTATTTTACTACAAGAGACCCAGTACTTC	CASSILLQETQYF
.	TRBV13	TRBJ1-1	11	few	TGTGCCAGCAGCTTGAGAGCTGAAGCTTTCTTT	CASSLRAEAFF
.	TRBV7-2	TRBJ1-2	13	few	TGTGCCAGCAGCTTTTACAGGGAGGGAGGCTACACCTTC	CASSFYREGGYTF
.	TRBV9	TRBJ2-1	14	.	TGTGCCAGCAGCCCTCGGACGGCTCCAAATGAGCAGTTCTTC	CASSPRTAPNEQFF
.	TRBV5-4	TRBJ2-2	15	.	TGTGCCAGCAGCTCGCCGGGACAACCCACCGGGGAGCTGTTTTTT	CASSSPGQPTGELFF
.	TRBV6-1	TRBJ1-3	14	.	TGTGCCAGCAGTGAATGGGGCCTCGGAAACACCATATATTTT	CASSEWGLGNTIYF
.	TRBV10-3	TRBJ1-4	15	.	TGTGCCATCAGTGAGTCGGGACAAGGCGGTGAAAAACTGTTTTTT	CAISESGQGGEKLFF
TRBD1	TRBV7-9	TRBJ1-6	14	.	TGTGCCAGCAGCACTAGACAGGGTAACTCACCCCTCCACTTT	CASSTRQGNSPLHF
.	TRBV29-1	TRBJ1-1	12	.	TGCAGCGTTCACCCTGGACAGCGTGAAGCTTTCTTT	CSVHPGQREAFF
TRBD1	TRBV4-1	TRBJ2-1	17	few	TGCGCCAGCAGCCAGGGGATAGACAGGGGAATCGGCAATGAGCAGTTCTTC	CASSQGIDRGIGNEQFF
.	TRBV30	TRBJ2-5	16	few	TGTGCCTGGACGTCGGGGAGGGGGTCGCTCCAAGAGACCCAGTACTTC	CAWTSGRGSLQETQYF
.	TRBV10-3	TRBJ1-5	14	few	TGTGCCATCAGTTCACTGGACGGCGATCAGCCCCAGCATTTT	CAISSLDGDQPQHF
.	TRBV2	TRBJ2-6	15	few	TGTGCCAGCGAGCCCGCGGACTCTGGGGCCAACGTCCTGACTTTC	CASEPADSGANVLTF
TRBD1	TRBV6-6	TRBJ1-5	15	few	TGTGCCAGCAGCTCCCCCGGGACAGGGAATCAGCCCCAGCATTTT	CASSSPGTGNQPQHF
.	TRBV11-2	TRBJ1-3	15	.	TGTGCCAGCAGCTTTAACAGCCTCTCTGGAAACACCATATATTTT	CASSFNSLSGNTIYF
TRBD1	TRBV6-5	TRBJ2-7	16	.	TGTGCCAGCAGTTACGCTTCCGGGACAGGTTCCTACGAGCAGTACTTC	CASSYASGTGSYEQYF
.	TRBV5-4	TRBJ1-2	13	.	TGTGCCAGCAGCAGTACAGGGCTCTATGGCTACACCTTC	CASSSTGLYGYTF
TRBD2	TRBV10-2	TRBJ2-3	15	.	TGCGCCAGCAGGAAGGCGGGGGGTAGCACAGATACGCAGTATTTT	CASRKAGGSTDTQYF
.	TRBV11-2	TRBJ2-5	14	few	TGTGCCAGCAGCTTAGGACTGATCCAAGAGACCCAGTACTTC	CASSLGLIQETQYF
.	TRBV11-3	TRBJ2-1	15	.	TGTGCCAGCAGCCCGGACAGAGGTACCTACAATGAGCAGTTCTTC	CASSPDRGTYNEQFF
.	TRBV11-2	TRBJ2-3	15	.	TGTGCCAGCAGCTTAAACGGAGGGATACCAGATACGCAGTATTTT	CASSLNGGIPDTQYF
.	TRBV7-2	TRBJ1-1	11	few	TGTGCCAGCAGCCTGAACACTGAAGCTTTCTTT	CASSLNTEAFF
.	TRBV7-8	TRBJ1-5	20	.	TGTGCCAGCAGCTTAGCCCGGGGGTTGGGCAGGGATAAGAGCAATCAGCCCCAGCATTTT	CASSLARGLGRDKSNQPQHF
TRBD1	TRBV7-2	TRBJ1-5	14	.	TGTGCCAGCAGCTTGTCAGGGGGCAGTCAGCCCCAGCATTTT	CASSLSGGSQPQHF
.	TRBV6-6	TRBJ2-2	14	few	TGTGCCAGCAGTGGCAGGGGAGAAACCGGGGAGCTGTTTTTT	CASSGRGETGELFF
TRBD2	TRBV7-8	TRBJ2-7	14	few	TGTGCCAGCAGTAGGACCGGGGGGAGGAACGAGCAGTACTTC	CASSRTGGRNEQYF
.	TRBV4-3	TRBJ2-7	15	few	TGCGCCAGCAGCCAAGGGGCGCAGGCCGGCTACGAGCAGTACTTC	CASSQGAQAGYEQYF
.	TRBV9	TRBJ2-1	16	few	TGTGCCAGCAGCGTGAGGGGGGACCAATCCTACAATGAGCAGTTCTTC	CASSVRGDQSYNEQFF
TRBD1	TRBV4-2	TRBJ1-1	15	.	TGTGCCAGCAGCCAAGATACCAGGACAGGCACTGAAGCTTTCTTT	CASSQDTRTGTEAFF
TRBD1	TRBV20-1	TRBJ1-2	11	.	TGCAGTGCCAGTCGACAGGGGAGCTACACCTTC	CSASRQGSYTF
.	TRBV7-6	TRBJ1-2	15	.	TGTGCCAGCAGCTCCTTCCTAGATATTCGTTACGGCTACACCTTC	CASSSFLDIRYGYTF
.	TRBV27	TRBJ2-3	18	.	TGTGCCAGCAGTTTGCGGTCTCCGTGGCCAGGGGTCACAGATACGCAGTATTTT	CASSLRSPWPGVTDTQYF
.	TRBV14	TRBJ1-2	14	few	TGTGCCAGCAGCCATCCAGGGATTCACTATGGCTACACCTTC	CASSHPGIHYGYTF
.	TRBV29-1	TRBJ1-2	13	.	TGCAGCGTTGACAGGGTGGGTAACTATGGCTACACCTTC	CSVDRVGNYGYTF
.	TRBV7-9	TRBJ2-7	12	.	TGTGCCAGCAGCGGAGTCTTGGGGGAGCAGTACTTC	CASSGVLGEQYF
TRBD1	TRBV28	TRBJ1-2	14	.	TGTGCCAGCAGTATCAACAGGGGACTCTATGGCTACACCTTC	CASSINRGLYGYTF